The 16 T cell receptor beta chains given below trace back to one sample, sequenced in a study of Graves' ophthalmopathy and Graves' hyperthyroidism. RNA transcripts provided the template for amplifying TCR beta CDR3 regions. RT-PCR in the first round used HTBI primers; a second-round multiplex PCR followed. Each CDR3 protein gets one entry after TCRdb re-called the multiplex PCR reads with MiXCR. The sample has 650,000 to 900,000 distinct CDR3 sequences; 35% to 50% are singletons. Sample: peripheral blood. The receptors stem from an adult man with Graves' ophthalmopathy.

This clonotype was counted between two and nine times. The rearrangement joins TRBV13 to TRBJ1-1; TRBD1 might be the D (5 bases). The CDR3 spans 14 residues. V gave up 5 bases and J gave up 3 bases, with 13 bases separating them. Germline V lookup: CDR1 PRHDT, CDR2 FYEKMQ (reference sequence). The CDR3 DNA reads as TGTGCCAGCAGCGCGCTCGAAGGGGACACTGAAGCTTTCTTT. It codes for CASSALEGDTEAFF.

This clonotype was detected many times. The chain recombines TRBV11-2 with TRBJ1-1; no firm D call. The length of the CDR3 is 13 residues. V dropped 3 bases and J dropped 1 base, with 6 bases sitting between them. Germline assignment: CDR1 SGHAT and CDR2 FQNNGV. CDR3 DNA: TGTGCCAGCAGCTTCCGACAGAACACTGAAGCTTTCTTT. This codes for CASSFRQNTEAFF.

The gene calls are TRBV20-1 and TRBJ1-1; no clear D. The CDR3 extends over 12 amino acids. Trimming stripped 7 bases from V and 4 bases from J, with 13 bases between. The germline V gene encodes CDR1 DFQATT and CDR2 SNEGSKA (reference sequence). In DNA, the CDR3 is TGCAGTGTTTGCGGTACCGGCACTGAAGCTTTCTTT. It is translated as CSVCGTGTEAFF.

The rearrangement links TRBV2 to TRBJ1-1, with 7 bases fitting TRBD1. Per the germline V gene, CDR1 is SNHLY and CDR2 is FYNNEI. The CDR3 totals 16 residues. With 4 bases clipped from V and 3 bases from J, the junction kept 11 bases outside the gene matches. DNA for the CDR3: TGTGCCAGCAGTGCTCAAACGGGACAGACGGACACTGAAGCTTTCTTT. Translating it yields CASSAQTGQTDTEAFF.

This clonotype was counted between two and nine times. The chain joins TRBV6-2 or TRBV6-3 to TRBJ2-7; 13 nucleotides line up with TRBD2. CDR1 is MNHEY and CDR2 is SVGEGT in the germline V gene. V trimming: 6 bases; J trimming: 7 bases; junction bases outside the gene matches: 12. This CDR3 region has 16 residues. This chain's CDR3 is CASSPRGTSGMEEQYF. For the CDR3, the DNA is TGTGCCAGCAGCCCCCGAGGGACTAGCGGGATGGAGGAGCAGTACTTC.

J is TRBJ1-3 and V is TRBV6-5; 9 nucleotides align to TRBD1. This CDR3 has 15 residues. Germline V gives CDR1 MNHEY, CDR2 SVGAGI. Trimming took 6 bases from V and 1 from J; bases not matched to a gene: 4. The DNA for the CDR3 is TGTGCCAGCAGACGGGACAGGGTGTCTGGAAACACCATATATTTT. This codes for CASRRDRVSGNTIYF.

CDR3 in DNA: TGTGCCACCACTGGACAGGCTGTGAACACCGGGGAGCTGTTTTTT. It codes for CATTGQAVNTGELFF. This chain links TRBV19 with TRBJ2-2; TRBD1 matches 7 bases. V dropped 10 bases and J dropped 1; count of bases not matched to a gene: 9. In germline, CDR1 is LNHDA, CDR2 SQIVND (reference sequence). CDR3 length equals 15 residues.

This clonotype was observed a few times. The V and J genes are TRBV14 and TRBJ1-6; D remains ambiguous. CDR3 length equals 13 residues. V was cut by 0 bases and J by 7 bases, with 4 bases left in between. Germline CDR1 SGHDN, CDR2 FVKESK. The CDR3 nucleotides are TGTGCCAGCAGCCAAGAGCTGAATTCACCCCTCCACTTT. Its translation is CASSQELNSPLHF.

The table lists this clonotype with a few counts. V is TRBV2 and J is TRBJ2-7, with D possibly matching TRBD1 (5 bases). In germline, CDR1 is SNHLY, CDR2 FYNNEI. Trimming removed 3 bases from V and 6 bases from J, with 12 bases in between. CDR3 size: 13 residues. CDR3 amino acids: CASSDWGRVEQYF. In nucleotides, the CDR3 is TGTGCCAGCAGTGATTGGGGCAGGGTCGAGCAGTACTTC.

This clonotype was counted a few times. V and J are TRBV9 and TRBJ2-5; D is possibly TRBD1 (5 bases). Germline V CDR1 and CDR2: SGDLS, YYNGEE. CDR3 length: 14 amino acids. V lost 0 bases and J lost 1, with 7 bases in between. DNA for the CDR3: TGTGCCAGCAGCGTAGAGGACACCCAAGAGACCCAGTACTTC. Amino acid sequence: CASSVEDTQETQYF.

This rearrangement joins TRBV7-9 to TRBJ2-2; 8 bases map to TRBD1. Germline loops: CDR1 SEHNR, CDR2 FQNEAQ (reference sequence). Unmatched junction bases numbered 6, after V lost 6 bases and J lost 0 bases. The CDR3 spans 16 residues. CDR3 nucleotides: TGTGCCAGCAGTCCGACAGGGGCCGCGAACACCGGGGAGCTGTTTTTT. Its translation: CASSPTGAANTGELFF.

The chain is built from TRBV25-1 and TRBJ2-5, with D possibly TRBD2 on 5 matching bases. The end of the DNA is better explained by TRBJ2-7, so the J call may be wrong. Germline CDR1 and CDR2: MGHDK and SYGVNS. This CDR3 has 16 residues. CDR3 sequence reads: CASSYKAWYRGYEQYF. The DNA for the CDR3 is TGTGCCAGCAGTTACAAAGCTTGGTATCGGGGCTACGAGCAGTACTTC.

The sample holds a few counts of this clonotype. The V gene is TRBV7-9, the J gene TRBJ2-7; D remains ambiguous. Deletions cut 5 bases from V and 3 bases from J, with 20 bases between. Germline lookup yields CDR1 SEHNR and CDR2 FQNEAQ (reference sequence). CDR3 length: 16 residues. The CDR3 DNA follows: TGTGCCAGCAGCCAAGAAGTGGCGGCGCTAGGCTACGAGCAGTACTTC. This gives the protein CASSQEVAALGYEQYF. The complete variable domain, with remaining parts taken from reference TRBV7-9 and TRBJ2-7, reads DTGVSQNPRHKITKRGQNVTFRCDPISEHNRLYWYRQTLGQGPEFLTYFQNEAQLEKSRLLSDRFSAERPKGSFSTLEIQRTEQGDSAMYLCASSQEVAALGYEQYFGPGTRLTVT.

The sample holds a few counts of this clonotype. The chain recombines TRBV7-9 with TRBJ1-1; maybe TRBD1 (5 bases). The CDR3 totals 13 residues. Germline CDR1 is SEHNR and CDR2 is FQNEAQ (reference sequence). V was trimmed by 8 bases and J by 3 bases, leaving 13 bases between them. CDR3 nucleotides: TGTGCCAGCTCACCAGGGAGCCACACTGAAGCTTTCTTT. This sequence encodes CASSPGSHTEAFF.

The chain carries TRBV29-1 and TRBJ2-7; perhaps TRBD2 as D (5 bases). Germline-derived CDR1 and CDR2 are SQVTM and ANQGSEA. The CDR3 is 11 residues long. Trimming took off 8 bases at V and 4 bases at J, with 12 bases between the two ends. The CDR3 region is CSLGSTYEQYF. For the CDR3, the DNA is TGCAGCTTAGGGAGTACGTACGAGCAGTACTTC.

The chain recombines TRBV25-1 with TRBJ1-3; D gene ambiguous. Trimming took 0 bases from V and 2 from J, leaving 8 bases between them. Germline lookup yields CDR1 MGHDK and CDR2 SYGVNS. The CDR3 extends over 15 amino acids. The CDR3 region has the DNA TGTGCCAGCAGTGAATACACGACTCCTGGAAACACCATATATTTT. Its protein is CASSEYTTPGNTIYF.